The TCR beta chain under discussion was sequenced for a study of spatial heterogeneity in lung cancer. Overall study: Counts of TCR transcripts in tumor regions tracked strongly with a T cell module score that came from matched bulk RNA-seq. The study, taken as a whole, reports: The study found that expanded intratumoral alpha and beta TCR counts tracked tumor mutation counts.

The CDR3 runs 14 residues. Trimming removed 7 bases from V and 10 bases from J, with 20 bases in between. Germline CDR1 and CDR2: LNHDA and SQIVND (reference sequence). TCRdb re-derived calls from the 5' RACE reads in MiXCR, one entry per CDR3 protein. The sample yields about 8,100 distinct CDR3 sequences, around 5% seen once. This clonotype was recorded many times. Its antigen is as yet unknown. Time point described: sample taken at primary tumor resection. Patients with untreated early-stage non-small cell lung cancer, numbering 72, were the donors. Whole RNA, isolated from tumor, nontumor lung or frozen PBMC, was sequenced without prior sorting.

This chain links TRBV19 with TRBJ2-1; D remains ambiguous. This receptor was taken from a male donor with early-stage non-small cell lung cancer. Sample: lung tumor tissue, taken at surgery. This chain's CDR3 is CASTPSHLVGEQFF. In nucleotides, the CDR3 is TGTGCCAGTACTCCGTCGCACCTAGTGGGGGAGCAGTTCTTC.